This TCR beta chain emerged from a study of blood T cell repertoires in COVID-19. CDR1 and CDR2 from the germline V gene are SGHTA and FQGNSA. The CDR3 consists of 16 residues. Losses at the gene ends were 4 bases for V and 0 bases for J; bases not matched to a gene: 8. Sequencing used immunoSEQ multiplex PCR; TCRdb keeps in-frame clones, though not all of them. The repertoire holds roughly 250,000 clones, with around 85% as singletons. The V call is TRBV7-2, the J call TRBJ1-1; 7 bases are shared with TRBD1. The sample consisted of peripheral blood. This receptor was taken from a human donor with COVID-19, enrolled during active disease. The donor label of this sample is uncertain. CDR3 sequence reads: CASSSSGGSLNTEAFF. DNA of the CDR3: TGTGCCAGCAGCTCATCAGGGGGTAGCCTGAACACTGAAGCTTTCTTT.